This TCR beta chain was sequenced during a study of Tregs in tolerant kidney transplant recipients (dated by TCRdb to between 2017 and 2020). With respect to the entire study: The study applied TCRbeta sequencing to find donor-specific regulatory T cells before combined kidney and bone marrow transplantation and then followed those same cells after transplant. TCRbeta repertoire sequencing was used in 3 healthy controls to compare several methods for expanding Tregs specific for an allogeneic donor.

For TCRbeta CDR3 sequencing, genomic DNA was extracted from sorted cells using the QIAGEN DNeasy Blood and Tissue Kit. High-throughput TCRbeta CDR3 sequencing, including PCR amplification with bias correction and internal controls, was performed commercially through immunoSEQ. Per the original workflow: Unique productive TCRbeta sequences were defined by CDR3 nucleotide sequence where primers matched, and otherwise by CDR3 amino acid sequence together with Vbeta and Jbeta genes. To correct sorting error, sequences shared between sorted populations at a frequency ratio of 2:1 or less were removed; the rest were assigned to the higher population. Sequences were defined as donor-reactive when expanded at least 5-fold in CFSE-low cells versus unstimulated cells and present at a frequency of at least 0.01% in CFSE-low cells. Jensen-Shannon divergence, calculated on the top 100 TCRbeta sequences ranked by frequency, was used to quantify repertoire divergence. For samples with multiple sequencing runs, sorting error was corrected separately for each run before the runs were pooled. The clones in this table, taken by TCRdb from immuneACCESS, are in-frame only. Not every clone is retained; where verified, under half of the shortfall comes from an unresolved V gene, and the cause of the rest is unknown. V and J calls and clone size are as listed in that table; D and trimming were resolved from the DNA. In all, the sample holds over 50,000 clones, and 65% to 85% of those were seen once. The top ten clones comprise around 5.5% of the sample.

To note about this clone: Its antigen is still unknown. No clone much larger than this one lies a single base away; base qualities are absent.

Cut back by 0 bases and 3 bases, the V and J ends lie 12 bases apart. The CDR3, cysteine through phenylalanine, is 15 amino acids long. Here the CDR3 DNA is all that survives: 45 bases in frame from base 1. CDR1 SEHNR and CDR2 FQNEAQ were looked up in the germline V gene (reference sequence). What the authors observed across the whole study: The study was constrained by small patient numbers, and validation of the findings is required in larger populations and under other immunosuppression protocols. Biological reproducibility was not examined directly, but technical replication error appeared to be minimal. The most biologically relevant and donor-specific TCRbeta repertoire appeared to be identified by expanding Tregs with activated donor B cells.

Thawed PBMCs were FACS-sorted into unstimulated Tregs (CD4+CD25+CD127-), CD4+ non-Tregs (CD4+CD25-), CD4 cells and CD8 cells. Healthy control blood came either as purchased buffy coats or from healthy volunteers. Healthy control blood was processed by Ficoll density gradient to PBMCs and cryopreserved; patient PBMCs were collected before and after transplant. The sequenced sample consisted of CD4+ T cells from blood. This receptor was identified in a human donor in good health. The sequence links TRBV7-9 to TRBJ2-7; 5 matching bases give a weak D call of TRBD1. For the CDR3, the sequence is CASSLAGARFYEQYF. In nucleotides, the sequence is TGTGCCAGCAGCTTAGCAGGGGCACGTTTCTACGAGCAGTACTTC.